A selection of T cell receptor beta chains follows, all from one sample in a study of T-cell reconstitution after alpha-beta-depleted transplantation in children. TCRdb reanalysed the PCR reads using MiXCR and keeps one entry per CDR3 protein. The sample carries over 100,000 distinct CDR3 sequences, 10% to 13% recorded once. Sequences were derived from PBMCs, sampled before TCRalphabeta/CD19-depleted stem cell transplant. Receptor source: a boy aged 2 to 10 with acute lymphoblastic leukemia, due to receive a stem cell transplant. The CDR3 runs from the conserved cysteine through the conserved F or W. Each record gives: J gene, D gene, V gene, clone size, CDR3 DNA, CDR3 protein. A D gene is named only where the DNA matches it firmly. Only some rows state a clone size, as once, few, many or a class for expanded clones.

TRBJ2-1 | . | TRBV7-2 | . | TGTGCCAGCAGCTTTCCGGGGGCAAGGCAGTTCTTC | CASSFPGARQFF
TRBJ1-1 | . | TRBV25-1 | few | TGTGCCAGCAGGGGGTCGGGGGTACTTGCTGAAGCTTTCTTT | CASRGSGVLAEAFF
TRBJ2-7 | TRBD1 | TRBV20-1 | . | TGCAGTGCTAGAGATCTCGTGACAGGGTCGCTCTACGAGCAGTACTTC | CSARDLVTGSLYEQYF
TRBJ2-5 | . | TRBV7-2 | many | TGTGCCAGCAGCTTAGTTAACCTGTCGGGGGAGACCCAGTACTTC | CASSLVNLSGETQYF
TRBJ1-6 | . | TRBV28 | . | TGTGCCACTCGACAAGGGTTAAGCGGTTCACCCCTCCACTTT | CATRQGLSGSPLHF
TRBJ2-2 | TRBD2 | TRBV11-2 | few | TGTGCCAGCAGCCCCAAGGATCTAGCGGGAGTGAACGGGGAGCTGTTTTTT | CASSPKDLAGVNGELFF
TRBJ2-3 | . | TRBV20-1 | few | TGCAGTGCTAGACCACAGTCGCAGGGAGATACGCAGTATTTT | CSARPQSQGDTQYF
TRBJ2-1 | TRBD1 | TRBV7-9 | . | TGTGCCAGCAGCCTGGGACAGGGGGCTGAGAATGAGCAGTTCTTC | CASSLGQGAENEQFF
TRBJ1-1 | . | TRBV5-5 | . | TGTGCCAGCAGCTTGGTCGGGGCAGGTCCCATGAACACTGAAGCTTTCTTT | CASSLVGAGPMNTEAFF
TRBJ2-3 | TRBD2 | TRBV20-1 | many | TGCAGTGCTAGTCGGACTAGGAGCACAGATACGCAGTATTTT | CSASRTRSTDTQYF
TRBJ2-3 | . | TRBV7-8 | few | TGTGCCAGCAGCTTGAGGGAGGGGGGGGACACAGATACGCAGTATTTT | CASSLREGGDTDTQYF
TRBJ2-7 | . | TRBV5-1 | few | TGCGCCAGCAGAGCCGGGGGTGGTGAGCACGAGCAGTACTTC | CASRAGGGEHEQYF
TRBJ1-1 | . | TRBV11-3 | . | TGTGCCAGCAGCTTAGAATTCTACACTGAAGCTTTCTTT | CASSLEFYTEAFF
TRBJ1-3 | TRBD1 | TRBV12-3/TRBV12-4 | . | TGTGCCAGCAGTTCTTACCAGGGGGCATATGGAAACACCATATATTTT | CASSSYQGAYGNTIYF
TRBJ2-2 | . | TRBV12-3/TRBV12-4 | many | TGTGCCAGCAGGAGGAGGGAGAGCGGGGAGCTGTTTTTT | CASRRRESGELFF
TRBJ2-1 | . | TRBV3-1 | few | TGTGCCACCTGCTCCGGGCCTACCCCCTACAATGAGCAGTTCTTC | CATCSGPTPYNEQFF